This entry concerns a single TCR beta chain. The Seattle site enrolled patients during active infection and followed them longitudinally. The data were produced by immunoSEQ multiplex PCR, yet TCRdb's version contains in-frame clones alone and is incomplete. The data contain 300,000 to 400,000 clones, 70% to 90% of them singletons. These data originate in a study of blood T cell repertoires in COVID-19. On the study more broadly: Sources were T cells, B-cell-depleted T cells, or PBMCs; the material itself was cDNA or gDNA.

Trimming took 0 bases from V and 9 from J, leaving 12 bases between them. The V gene's germline CDR1 is PRHDT and CDR2 FYEKMQ (reference sequence). This CDR3 is 14 amino acids long. Source material: peripheral blood. The chain carries TRBV13 and TRBJ2-4; TRBD1 is a possible D gene (5 bases). The TCR was taken from an older woman with COVID-19, enrolled during active disease. CDR3 sequence (DNA): TGTGCCAGCAGCTTAGGCGGAAGGGGCCGCATTCAGTACTTC. It yields the protein CASSLGGRGRIQYF.